What follows are 28 T cell receptor beta chains derived from one specimen sequenced in a study of blood T cell repertoires in COVID-19. The data were produced by immunoSEQ multiplex PCR, yet TCRdb's version contains in-frame clones alone and is incomplete. Among approximately 390,000 clones listed, approximately 87% were seen once. Sequencing was done on a sample of PBMCs or T cells enriched from blood (not recorded which). These receptors were collected from a woman in her forties or fifties who had recovered from COVID-19.

The J gene is TRBJ2-1, the V gene TRBV19; D possibly corresponds to TRBD2 (6 bases). Between the trimmed V and J ends, which lost 8 bases and 3 bases, there was a span of 11 bases. This CDR3 is 13 amino acids long. The V gene's germline CDR1 is LNHDA and CDR2 SQIVND (reference sequence). Here the CDR3 DNA reads TGTGCCAGTGCCCGGGGGATCTACAATGAGCAGTTCTTC. Its translation is CASARGIYNEQFF.

This sequence joins TRBV7-9 and TRBJ1-6; 7 bases agree with TRBD1. This CDR3 is 15 amino acids long. Germline values: CDR1 SEHNR, CDR2 FQNEAQ (reference sequence). V lost 5 bases to trimming and J lost 10 bases; unmatched junction nucleotides: 11. The CDR3 bases are TGTGCCAGCAGCGCGACACAGGGGAAGGAATCACCCCTCCACTTT. Protein product: CASSATQGKESPLHF.

The rearrangement links TRBV6-5 to TRBJ1-1; D may be TRBD1 (5 bases). CDR3 length equals 16 residues. Germline CDR1 MNHEY, CDR2 SVGAGI. V lost 1 base to trimming and J lost 1 base, with 13 bases between them. CDR3 amino acids: CASSYYPGLKNTEAFF. In DNA, the CDR3 is TGTGCCAGCAGTTACTACCCGGGACTAAAGAACACTGAAGCTTTCTTT.

The rearrangement links TRBV5-1 to TRBJ1-2; 7 nucleotides line up with TRBD1. Germline CDR1 and CDR2: SGHRS and YFSETQ. J lost 2 bases, V lost 4 bases, and 5 bases had no gene match. The CDR3 is 14 residues long. The CDR3 loop reads CASSQGQLNYGYTF. CDR3 sequence (DNA): TGCGCCAGCAGCCAGGGACAGCTCAACTATGGCTACACCTTC. The variable domain in full, with the rest retrieved from reference TRBV5-1 and TRBJ1-2, is KAGVTQTPRYLIKTRGQQVTLSCSPISGHRSVSWYQQTPGQGLQFLFEYFSETQRNKGNFPGRFSGRQFSNSRSEMNVSTLELGDSALYLCASSQGQLNYGYTFGSGTRLTVV.

The sample holds a few counts of this clone. The V gene is TRBV5-6, the J gene TRBJ2-1; the D gene is possibly TRBD1 (6 bases). The CDR3 loop spans 15 amino acids. Germline values: CDR1 SGHDT, CDR2 YYEEEE. Trimming took 1 base from V and 5 from J, leaving 13 bases between them. The CDR3 region has the DNA TGTGCCAGCAGCTTGATTGGAGGACAGAACAATGAGCAGTTCTTC. It is translated as CASSLIGGQNNEQFF.

The V gene is TRBV9, the J gene TRBJ1-2; D may be TRBD1 (6 bases). Germline V gene lookup returns CDR1 SGDLS and CDR2 YYNGEE. Trimming cost V 1 base and J 2 bases, with 9 bases left between them. The CDR3 totals 14 residues. The CDR3 region has the DNA TGTGCCAGCAGCGTACAAACAGGGAACTATGGCTACACCTTC. Protein: CASSVQTGNYGYTF.

The J gene is TRBJ2-1, the V gene TRBV27; the D is unclear. The CDR3 extends over 11 amino acids. CDR1 and CDR2 (germline): MNHEY, SMNVEV (reference sequence). V was clipped by 7 bases and J by 8 bases, with 9 bases between them. CDR3 sequence (DNA): TGTGCCAGCACCTCGGTGGATGAGCAGTTCTTC. It codes for CASTSVDEQFF.

The chain recombines TRBV5-8 with TRBJ1-4, with D unclear. This CDR3 has 15 amino acids. In germline, CDR1 is SGHTS, CDR2 YDEGEE. Trimming took off 3 bases at V and 8 bases at J, with 17 bases between the two ends. CDR3 nucleotide sequence: TGTGCCAGCAGCTCCCCGACGGGAGGTCGGGAAAAACTGTTTTTT. Its protein product is CASSSPTGGREKLFF.

V gene TRBV10-3 combines with J gene TRBJ1-2, with D unclear. Trimming left V 10 bases short and J 8 bases short, with 20 bases between. The CDR3 has 13 residues. Germline V gives CDR1 ENHRY, CDR2 SYGVKD. CDR3 sequence reads: CASTQVGGQGYTF. The CDR3 region has the DNA TGTGCCAGTACCCAGGTTGGAGGGCAGGGCTACACCTTC.

The chain recombines TRBV25-1 with TRBJ2-3, with D possibly TRBD2 on 6 matching bases. The length of the CDR3 is 15 residues. V was shortened by 4 bases and J by 1 base, with 12 bases between the two germline ends. From germline, CDR1 is MGHDK and CDR2 SYGVNS. The CDR3 region is CASSGFSGRTDTQYF. DNA of the CDR3: TGTGCCAGCAGTGGCTTTAGCGGACGCACAGATACGCAGTATTTT.

This chain joins TRBV19 and TRBJ2-5, with D perhaps TRBD2 (6 bases). Trimming took 2 bases from V and 2 from J, leaving 9 bases between them. The germline V gene encodes CDR1 LNHDA and CDR2 SQIVND (reference sequence). The CDR3 covers 14 residues. CDR3 nucleotide sequence: TGTGCCAGTAGTATAATGGGGGGTCAAGAGACCCAGTACTTC. Translated: CASSIMGGQETQYF.

The chain links TRBV3-1 (or the pseudogene TRBV3-2) to TRBJ2-1; 12 nucleotides align to TRBD2. Trimming at V came to 2 bases and at J to 5 bases, leaving 7 bases not matched to a gene. The CDR3 sequence is 17 residues long. From germline, CDR1 is LGHDT and CDR2 YNNKEL (reference sequence). CDR3 protein: CASSQPRTSGDHNEQFF. CDR3 sequence (DNA): TGTGCCAGCAGCCAACCCCGGACTAGCGGGGACCACAATGAGCAGTTCTTC.

The CDR3 reads CASSRQPGQGNYTF. DNA for the CDR3: TGTGCCAGCAGCAGACAACCGGGACAGGGGAACTACACCTTC. This chain links TRBV7-8 with TRBJ1-2; 10 nucleotides align to TRBD1. The CDR3 is 14 amino acids. The V and J ends lost 5 bases and 10 bases, in that order; junction bases with no gene match: 10. Germline V gene sequence: CDR1 SGHVS, CDR2 FQNEAQ.

The chain couples TRBV30 to TRBJ1-2; 7 bases align to TRBD1. J was trimmed by 3 bases and V by 2 bases; bases with no gene match: 3. CDR1 and CDR2 from the germline V gene are GTSNPN and SVGIG (reference sequence). The CDR3 spans 13 residues. The DNA of the CDR3 is TGTGCCTGGAGTTGGGGGACAGACTATGGCTACACCTTC. Encoded protein: CAWSWGTDYGYTF.

The genes are TRBV28 and TRBJ2-7; D is perhaps TRBD1 (6 bases). This CDR3 contains 13 residues. V lost 6 bases and J lost 2, with 11 bases in between. Germline V CDR1 and CDR2: MDHEN, SYDVKM. The CDR3 nucleotides are TGTGCCAGCAGGGTCGGGACAACCTACGAGCAGTACTTC. This sequence encodes CASRVGTTYEQYF.

V gene TRBV7-8 combines with J gene TRBJ2-3; 8 bases map to TRBD2. The V segment lost 1 base and the J segment 2 bases; nucleotides outside the gene matches: 8. The CDR3 contains 17 residues. The germline V gene encodes CDR1 SGHVS and CDR2 FQNEAQ. The CDR3 nucleotides are TGTGCCAGCAGCTTAGAAGCGCGGGGGGTCGACACAGATACGCAGTATTTT. Protein: CASSLEARGVDTDTQYF.

The chain couples TRBV5-1 to TRBJ2-7, with 7 bases that match TRBD1. This CDR3 has 12 amino acids. The V and J ends lost 3 bases and 3 bases, in that order; junction bases with no gene match: 0. The germline gives CDR1 SGHRS, CDR2 YFSETQ. The CDR3 loop is CASSSGGYEQYF. CDR3 DNA: TGCGCCAGCAGCTCAGGGGGCTACGAGCAGTACTTC.

This clone was counted between two and nine times. CDR3 region: CASSIEGTGSWEGPGELFF. The CDR3 DNA sequence: TGTGCCAGTAGTATAGAAGGGACAGGGTCTTGGGAAGGACCCGGGGAGCTGTTTTTT. The V and J genes are TRBV19 and TRBJ2-2, with 9 bases fitting TRBD1. The V segment lost 0 bases and the J segment 6 bases; nucleotides outside the gene matches: 14. CDR3 length equals 19 residues. CDR1 LNHDA and CDR2 SQIVND come from the germline V gene (reference sequence). The whole variable domain, remainder taken from reference TRBV19 and TRBJ2-2, is DGGITQSPKYLFRKEGQNVTLSCEQNLNHDAMYWYRQDPGQGLRLIYYSQIVNDFQKGDIAEGYSVSREKKESFPLTVTSAQKNPTAFYLCASSIEGTGSWEGPGELFFGEGSRLTVL.

This clone was counted a single time. V and J are TRBV30 and TRBJ2-3; TRBD2 aligns across 7 bases. The V gene end was trimmed by 7 bases and the J gene end by 1 base; junction bases not matched to a gene: 5. CDR3 length: 13 residues. Per the germline V gene, CDR1 is GTSNPN and CDR2 is SVGIG (reference sequence). CDR3 amino acids: CALALAGTDTQYF. For the CDR3, the DNA is TGTGCCTTGGCCCTAGCGGGCACAGATACGCAGTATTTT. Full variable domain (remainder filled in from reference TRBV30 and TRBJ2-3): SQTIHQWPATLVQPVGSPLSLECTVEGTSNPNLYWYRQAAGRGLQLLFYSVGIGQISSEVPQNLSASRPQDRQFILSSKKLLLSDSGFYLCALALAGTDTQYFGPGTRLTVL.

This sequence joins TRBV19 and TRBJ1-3; the D gene is possibly TRBD1 (5 bases). Germline CDR1 is LNHDA and CDR2 is SQIVND (reference sequence). The CDR3 covers 13 residues. Trimming cost V 7 bases and J 0 bases, with 7 bases left between them. CDR3 DNA sequence: TGTGCCAGTACCAGGGTCTCTGGAAACACCATATATTTT. It translates to CASTRVSGNTIYF.

The rearrangement uses TRBV19 and TRBJ2-7; TRBD1 matches at 10 bases. Germline V CDR1 and CDR2: LNHDA, SQIVND (reference sequence). Germline trimming cut 1 base from V and 6 bases from J; bases unmatched to any gene: 3. The CDR3 runs to 14 residues. The CDR3: CASSIGQGAGEQYF. CDR3 in DNA: TGTGCCAGTAGTATAGGACAGGGGGCTGGCGAGCAGTACTTC.

This clone was detected a few times. Other DNA sequences of this sample code for an identical CDR3. The chain is built from TRBV5-1 and TRBJ1-1; D might be TRBD1 (6 bases). CDR1 and CDR2 (germline): SGHRS, YFSETQ. V was cut by 0 bases and J by 1 base, with 10 bases left in between. This CDR3 is built from 15 residues. This CDR3 reads CASSLGQGRNTEAFF. CDR3 nucleotide sequence: TGCGCCAGCAGCTTGGGCCAGGGGCGGAACACTGAAGCTTTCTTT.

J is TRBJ2-3 and V is TRBV5-1, with D unresolved. V dropped 7 bases and J dropped 0 bases, with 9 bases sitting between them. CDR1 is SGHRS and CDR2 is YFSETQ in the germline V gene. CDR3 size: 13 residues. In DNA, the CDR3 is TGCGCCAGCGTACACCCTAGCACAGATACGCAGTATTTT. This encodes CASVHPSTDTQYF.

This chain joins TRBV28 and TRBJ1-1, with D possibly TRBD1 on 5 matching bases. Per germline, CDR1 MDHEN and CDR2 SYDVKM. Trimming removed 3 bases from V and 3 bases from J, with 11 bases in between. There are 14 residues in the CDR3. The CDR3 loop is CASSLGGSYTEAFF. In DNA, the CDR3 is TGTGCCAGCAGTTTGGGGGGTTCTTACACTGAAGCTTTCTTT.

The chain joins TRBV25-1 to TRBJ1-1; 7 nucleotides agree with TRBD1. This CDR3 region has 15 residues. CDR1 MGHDK and CDR2 SYGVNS come from the germline V gene. The ends lost 1 base at V and 1 base at J; junction bases unmatched: 3. This chain's CDR3 is CASSELGQRNTEAFF. For the CDR3, the DNA is TGTGCCAGCAGTGAATTGGGACAGAGGAACACTGAAGCTTTCTTT.

V is TRBV12-5 and J is TRBJ2-1; D might be TRBD2 (5 bases). This CDR3 comprises 13 residues. Germline V CDR1 and CDR2: LGHNT, FRNRAP. Trimming removed 7 bases from V and 6 bases from J, with 13 bases in between. The CDR3 nucleotides are TGTGCTAGTGCCCGGACTGGTAGCAATGAGCAGTTCTTC. Protein sequence: CASARTGSNEQFF.

The chain uses TRBV5-4 and TRBJ1-6; no definite D call. Germline V lookup: CDR1 SGHNT, CDR2 YYREEE (reference sequence). V shed 4 bases and J shed 7 bases, with 15 bases lying between them. This CDR3 comprises 15 residues. Here the CDR3 reads CASSAALEPNSPLHF. The CDR3 DNA reads TGTGCCAGCAGCGCTGCCCTGGAGCCAAATTCACCCCTCCACTTT.

Only a few counts were recorded for this clone. The chain's CDR3 is CASSMGGVRAQHF. The CDR3 DNA reads as TGTGCCAGTAGTATGGGGGGGGTTAGGGCCCAGCATTTT. The chain combines TRBV19 with TRBJ1-5; D may be TRBD1 (5 bases). Trimming left V 3 bases short and J 11 bases short, with 14 bases between. The CDR3 extends over 13 amino acids. CDR1 and CDR2 from the germline V gene are LNHDA and SQIVND (reference sequence).